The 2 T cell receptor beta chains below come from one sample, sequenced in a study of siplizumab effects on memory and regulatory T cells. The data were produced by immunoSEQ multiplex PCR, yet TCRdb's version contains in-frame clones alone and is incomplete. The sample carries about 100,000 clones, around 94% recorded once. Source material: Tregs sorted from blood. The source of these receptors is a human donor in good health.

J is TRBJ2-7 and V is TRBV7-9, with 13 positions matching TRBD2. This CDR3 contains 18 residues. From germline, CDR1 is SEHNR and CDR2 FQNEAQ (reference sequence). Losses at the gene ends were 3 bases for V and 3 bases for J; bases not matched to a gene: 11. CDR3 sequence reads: CASSFSPGLAGTYYEQYF. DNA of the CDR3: TGTGCCAGCAGCTTTAGCCCGGGACTAGCGGGAACCTACTACGAGCAGTACTTC.

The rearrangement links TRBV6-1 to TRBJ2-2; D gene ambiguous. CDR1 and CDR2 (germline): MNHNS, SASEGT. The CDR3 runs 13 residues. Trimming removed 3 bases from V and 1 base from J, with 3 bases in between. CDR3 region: CASSDLNTGELFF. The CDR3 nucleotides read TGTGCCAGCAGTGACCTGAACACCGGGGAGCTGTTTTTT.